Below are 7 T cell receptor beta chains sequenced from a single sample in a study of T cell changes during pregnancy in multiple sclerosis. Measured with immunoSEQ multiplex PCR; TCRdb has only the in-frame clones, and not every one. Of about 53,000 clones in the sample, about 92% are singletons; the top ten hold 3% to 3.5%. The sequenced sample was CD8+ T cells from peripheral blood mononuclear cells, obtained before pregnancy. The receptors were gathered from a female donor with multiple sclerosis, enrolled in a pregnancy study.

V is TRBV27 and J is TRBJ2-7; D is ambiguous. CDR3 length: 13 amino acids. With 0 bases removed from V and 7 bases from J, the gap between germline ends came to 10 bases. Germline V gene sequence: CDR1 MNHEY, CDR2 SMNVEV (reference sequence). The CDR3 DNA reads TGTGCCAGCAGTTTATCCGGTCCCCCGGAGCAGTACTTC. Translated, it gives CASSLSGPPEQYF.

The V and J genes are TRBV7-9 and TRBJ2-3; TRBD1 agrees at 8 bases. J lost 4 bases, V lost 1 base, and 10 bases had no gene match. The CDR3 has 17 amino acids. Germline loops: CDR1 SEHNR, CDR2 FQNEAQ (reference sequence). For the CDR3, the DNA is TGTGCCAGCAGCTTAGACGGTCTGGACAGGGTATCAGATACGCAGTATTTT. It translates to CASSLDGLDRVSDTQYF.

The chain has TRBV27 and TRBJ2-6; TRBD1 might be the D (6 bases). CDR1 is MNHEY and CDR2 is SMNVEV in the germline V gene (reference sequence). The ends were cut back, 0 bases at V and 4 bases at J, with 16 bases in the middle. This CDR3 contains 18 residues. This CDR3 is CASSLSWTASMGANVLTF. The CDR3 nucleotides read TGTGCCAGCAGTTTATCATGGACAGCCTCAATGGGGGCCAACGTCCTGACTTTC.

The CDR3 bases are TGTGCCAGCAGCCAAGTAGGGACAGCCTTTAATTCACCCCTCCACTTT. It yields the protein CASSQVGTAFNSPLHF. The chain carries TRBV14 and TRBJ1-6; TRBD1 agrees at 7 bases. The trim removed 1 base at V and 6 bases at J, leaving 6 bases unmatched. Germline V CDR1 and CDR2: SGHDN, FVKESK. The CDR3 length is 16 residues. Drawing the rest from reference TRBV14 and TRBJ1-6, the complete variable domain is EAGVTQFPSHSVIEKGQTVTLRCDPISGHDNLYWYRRVMGKEIKFLLHFVKESKQDESGMPNNRFLAERTGGTYSTLKVQPAELEDSGVYFCASSQVGTAFNSPLHFGNGTRLTVT.

The J gene is TRBJ2-1, the V gene TRBV13; D perhaps matches TRBD1 (8 bases). The CDR3 covers 15 residues. The V end lost 5 bases, the J end lost 5 bases, and 16 bases lay between the germline ends. CDR1 PRHDT and CDR2 FYEKMQ come from the germline V gene (reference sequence). This CDR3 is CASSRTGRGDNEQFF. CDR3 sequence (DNA): TGTGCCAGCAGCAGGACAGGGAGGGGAGACAATGAGCAGTTCTTC.

The chain uses TRBV6-5 and TRBJ1-1; a weak D match, TRBD1 (5 bases). This CDR3 comprises 14 residues. Trimming took off 10 bases at V and 2 bases at J, with 17 bases between the two ends. Germline V lookup: CDR1 MNHEY, CDR2 SVGAGI. CDR3 protein: CATGGAWGNTEAFF. CDR3 nucleotides: TGTGCCACCGGCGGGGCCTGGGGAAACACTGAAGCTTTCTTT.

The V and J genes are TRBV7-3 and TRBJ2-3, with 9 bases aligning to TRBD2. The trim removed 4 bases at V and 5 bases at J, leaving 7 bases unmatched. The CDR3 extends over 15 amino acids. Germline V lookup: CDR1 SGHTA, CDR2 FQGTGA. CDR3 region: CASSSAGGPGDTQYF. The CDR3 DNA sequence: TGTGCCAGCAGCTCGGCGGGGGGGCCGGGAGATACGCAGTATTTT.